This T cell receptor beta chain was found in a study of shared T cell receptors in the human thymus listed by TCRdb under 2021. Background on the whole study: The study investigated the way shared, self-reactive T-cell receptor alpha chains are produced in the human thymus.

As regards this clone: Its antigen remains unidentified. Base qualities are not recorded, but no much larger clone differs from it by a single base.

For CDR1 and CDR2, the germline V gene (reference sequence) lists LNHDA and SQIVND. The CDR3 measures 17 amino acids from cysteine to phenylalanine. CDR3 DNA is the only sequence kept; it has 51 bases, read in frame from the first base. The V end gives up 4 bases and the J end 4 bases, leaving 16 bases in the junction not matched to a gene. The receptor library was made with the immunoSEQ multiplex PCR assay. Entries here come from immuneACCESS through TCRdb and include only in-frame sequences with V and J called. Some clones fail to appear in such tables; in the studies checked, an unresolved V gene covers under half of the shortfall, and the cause of the remainder is unknown. The sample data list more than 550,000 clones, and around 87% of these were observed just once. The top ten hold about 0.0094% of the sample. The data were also submitted as part of a second study, on human thymus T cells. From the second report: In Finland, the donors were immunologically healthy infants who were having open corrective cardiac surgery for congenital heart defects. Thymus tissue was collected as surgical resects that were removed during corrective cardiac surgery. Both the thymic and the peripheral blood repertoires appeared to show biased V and J gene segment usage. The related research reported highly overlapping thymic TCR repertoires among unrelated individuals. The study described the TCR alpha and beta repertoires in roughly 8 infant thymus samples and a few matching peripheral blood samples. The infant donors were about 6 to 250 days old, and the cohort included six or seven males and a couple of females. Thymocytes were mechanically released from the tissue and were stored as pellets of about 9.5-33 million cells at -70 degrees C. Genomic DNA was extracted from frozen cell pellets with a QIAsymphony instrument. The immunoSEQ multiplex PCR assay was used to amplify the TCRB and TCRAD loci from a standardized amount of quality-controlled genomic DNA. Amplicons spanned the V(D)J region at a length sufficient to cover the CDR3 and identify V and J genes. The commercial immunoSEQ service was used to sequence amplicons on an Illumina platform. Primer bias and sequencing errors were corrected as previously described, and TCRAD and TCRB definitions were based on the IMGT database. immunoSEQ Analyzer 3.0 and VDJTools were used for repertoire analysis, which covered basic statistics, V/J segment usage, diversity estimates, rarefaction and pairwise overlap. Diversity was estimated with Chao1, ChaoE, Efron-Thisted, Shannon and inverse Simpson indices, and also on datasets down-sampled to the smallest sample. Repertoire overlap used strict matching of CDR3 nucleotide sequence, V gene and J gene, with Jaccard-based multidimensional scaling clustering. On average, approximately 800,000 unique TCRB clonotypes were obtained from thymus samples, compared with approximately 84,000 from blood samples.

Material: thymocytes. The clonotype was recovered from a boy under two years old with a congenital heart defect. Donor details come from another sample of the same person, matched by shared clones. The V gene is TRBV19 and the J gene is TRBJ2-7; TRBD1 lines up with 7 middle nucleotides. Here the CDR3 is given as CASSNSRQGLHPYEQYF. The DNA sequence is TGTGCCAGTAGTAATTCCCGACAGGGCCTGCACCCATACGAGCAGTACTTC. With the portions outside the CDR3 filled from the reference TRBV19 and TRBJ2-7 genes, the complete variable region becomes DGGITQSPKYLFRKEGQNVTLSCEQNLNHDAMYWYRQDPGQGLRLIYYSQIVNDFQKGDIAEGYSVSREKKESFPLTVTSAQKNPTAFYLCASSNSRQGLHPYEQYFGPGTRLTVT.